Listed here is a single T cell receptor beta chain. Clones were sequenced by immunoSEQ multiplex PCR, and TCRdb holds only the in-frame ones, with some missing. This table holds tens of thousands of clones, around 84% found once. The record originates from a study of control samples from healthy donors and cancer patients. The sequence was obtained from a man aged 50-60 years in good health. The sequenced sample was blood.

Here the CDR3 reads CASSSPPGLAGGNEQFF. The CDR3 DNA reads TGTGCCAGCAGCTCTCCCCCGGGACTAGCGGGGGGCAATGAGCAGTTCTTC. This chain joins TRBV7-8 and TRBJ2-1; 15 nucleotides align to TRBD2. This CDR3 region has 17 residues. Losses at the gene ends were 4 bases for V and 6 bases for J; bases not matched to a gene: 7. CDR1 and CDR2 (germline): SGHVS, FQNEAQ.